These 3 T cell receptor beta chains share one sample of origin, sequenced in a study of CD8 T cells in ankylosing spondylitis. TCRdb ran MiXCR on the 5' RACE reads and lists one entry per CDR3 protein. Of roughly 260,000 distinct CDR3 sequences listed, 20% were seen once; the top ten hold roughly 8%. Input material: blood, either unsorted or a sorted T cell fraction (not recorded which). These receptor sequences come from a male donor with ankylosing spondylitis or in good health (not recorded which).

This clonotype was counted only a few times. The rearrangement uses TRBV27 and TRBJ2-7; D not certain. The CDR3 sequence is 15 residues long. Germline values: CDR1 MNHEY, CDR2 SMNVEV (reference sequence). V was trimmed by 0 bases and J by 0 bases, leaving 9 bases between them. The DNA for the CDR3 is TGTGCCAGCAGTTTATCGCTATCTAGCTCCTACGAGCAGTACGTC. Translation: CASSLSLSSSYEQYV.

The chain employs TRBV12-3 or TRBV12-4 and TRBJ2-1; 15 nucleotides agree with TRBD2. The CDR3 consists of 13 residues. The V segment lost 8 bases and the J segment 10 bases; nucleotides outside the gene matches: 3. CDR3: CASGLAGGDEQFF. The CDR3, as DNA: TGTGCCAGCGGACTAGCGGGAGGGGACGAGCAGTTCTTC.

A few counts support this clonotype. The rearrangement uses TRBV5-1 and TRBJ1-4; possibly TRBD1 for D (5 bases). V dropped 0 bases and J dropped 8 bases, with 14 bases sitting between them. The CDR3 contains 15 residues. The germline CDR1 and CDR2 sequences are SGHRS and YFSETQ. CDR3 sequence (DNA): TGCGCCAGCAGCTTGGCAGGGATCGGGGACGAAAAACTGTTTTTT. Translation gives CASSLAGIGDEKLFF.